Listed below are T cell receptor beta chains from one sample, sequenced in a study of blood T cell repertoires in COVID-19. The protocol was immunoSEQ multiplex PCR, while the TCRdb copy is restricted to in-frame clones and leaves out a portion. The sample lists 200,000 to 250,000 clones; around 80% were seen once. Sequencing used peripheral blood. These receptors were taken from a woman of 80 years or more with COVID-19, enrolled during active disease. Each CDR3 is given with its conserved first and last residue. Fields, in order: CDR3 DNA, CDR3 protein, clone size, J gene, D gene, V gene. The D gene is left open where the match is weak. Clone size is not always given. Where it is, it says once, few, many or a class for expanded clones.

cdr3_nt: TGCGCCAGCAGCTCCGAGGGCGGGAGGGCCTCGGAGCTGTTTTTT; cdr3_aa: CASSSEGGRASELFF; clone_size: NA; j_call: TRBJ2-2; d_call: TRBD2; v_call: TRBV5-1
cdr3_nt: TGTGCCAGCAGTGGGACAGGGACCTATAATCAGCCCCAGCATTTT; cdr3_aa: CASSGTGTYNQPQHF; clone_size: NA; j_call: TRBJ1-5; d_call: TRBD1; v_call: TRBV2
cdr3_nt: TGCGCCAGCAGCCAGGGACTAAGGGGGGTTAGCTCCTACAATGAGCAGTTCTTC; cdr3_aa: CASSQGLRGVSSYNEQFF; clone_size: NA; j_call: TRBJ2-1; d_call: NA; v_call: TRBV5-1
cdr3_nt: TGTGCCAGCTTTCCCCCCGGGGACAGTGTTAAGCATTTT; cdr3_aa: CASFPPGDSVKHF; clone_size: NA; j_call: TRBJ2-3; d_call: TRBD1; v_call: TRBV2
cdr3_nt: TGTGCCAGTCGACAGAGCACCCAAGAGACCCAGTACTTC; cdr3_aa: CASRQSTQETQYF; clone_size: NA; j_call: TRBJ2-5; d_call: NA; v_call: TRBV6-5
cdr3_nt: TGTGCCAGCAGCTTAGGGGCCCACCGGAATGATCAGCCCCAGCATTTT; cdr3_aa: CASSLGAHRNDQPQHF; clone_size: NA; j_call: TRBJ1-5; d_call: NA; v_call: TRBV7-9
cdr3_nt: TGTGCCAGCAGCCATCCCCCGGGTCAGGGCTACGAGCAGTACTTC; cdr3_aa: CASSHPPGQGYEQYF; clone_size: NA; j_call: TRBJ2-7; d_call: NA; v_call: TRBV5-4
cdr3_nt: TGTGCCAGCAGCGTACCGGGACAGGGATATGCAGATACGCAGTATTTT; cdr3_aa: CASSVPGQGYADTQYF; clone_size: NA; j_call: TRBJ2-3; d_call: TRBD1; v_call: TRBV7-9
cdr3_nt: TGTGCCAGCAGCGCAGGGACAGTTCCTTCAGAGACCCAGTACTTC; cdr3_aa: CASSAGTVPSETQYF; clone_size: NA; j_call: TRBJ2-5; d_call: TRBD1; v_call: TRBV11-2
cdr3_nt: TGCGCCAGCAGCCCCGACAGGGGACCCGAGACCCAGTACTTC; cdr3_aa: CASSPDRGPETQYF; clone_size: NA; j_call: TRBJ2-5; d_call: TRBD1; v_call: TRBV5-1
cdr3_nt: TGTGCCAGCAGTTCAATCCTTGACAGGGGTAACACTGAAGCTTTCTTT; cdr3_aa: CASSSILDRGNTEAFF; clone_size: NA; j_call: TRBJ1-1; d_call: TRBD1; v_call: TRBV27
cdr3_nt: TGTGCCAGCAGCTTAATCTGGACAGGGGATAGAGGCTATGGCTACACCTTC; cdr3_aa: CASSLIWTGDRGYGYTF; clone_size: NA; j_call: TRBJ1-2; d_call: TRBD1; v_call: TRBV7-2
cdr3_nt: TGCGCCAGCAGCCAACAGGGGGCCCGTAGCAATCAGCCCCAGCATTTT; cdr3_aa: CASSQQGARSNQPQHF; clone_size: NA; j_call: TRBJ1-5; d_call: TRBD1; v_call: TRBV4-1
cdr3_nt: TGTGCCAGTAGTATAGGCCCGGGGAGGTCGAACACCGGGGAGCTGTTTTTT; cdr3_aa: CASSIGPGRSNTGELFF; clone_size: NA; j_call: TRBJ2-2; d_call: NA; v_call: TRBV19
cdr3_nt: TGTGCCAGCAGCCCCCAACAGGGAACCGGAAACACCATATATTTT; cdr3_aa: CASSPQQGTGNTIYF; clone_size: NA; j_call: TRBJ1-3; d_call: NA; v_call: TRBV3-1/TRBV3-2
cdr3_nt: TGTGCCAGCAGCAATTGGCGCAGGGGGCACAATCAGCCCCAGCATTTT; cdr3_aa: CASSNWRRGHNQPQHF; clone_size: NA; j_call: TRBJ1-5; d_call: NA; v_call: TRBV21-1
cdr3_nt: TGTGCCATCCAGGGACTAGATACCGAGCAGTACTTC; cdr3_aa: CAIQGLDTEQYF; clone_size: NA; j_call: TRBJ2-7; d_call: TRBD2; v_call: TRBV10-3
cdr3_nt: TGTGCCAGCAGCGCCAGGGAATATGGGTCCTACGAGCAGTACTTC; cdr3_aa: CASSAREYGSYEQYF; clone_size: NA; j_call: TRBJ2-7; d_call: NA; v_call: TRBV3-1/TRBV3-2
cdr3_nt: TGCGCCAGCAGCGGGGGACAGGCCACCACAGATACGCAGTATTTT; cdr3_aa: CASSGGQATTDTQYF; clone_size: NA; j_call: TRBJ2-3; d_call: TRBD1; v_call: TRBV5-1
cdr3_nt: TGCGCCAGCACAATAGGAGGGGCGAATTATGGCTACACCTTC; cdr3_aa: CASTIGGANYGYTF; clone_size: NA; j_call: TRBJ1-2; d_call: NA; v_call: TRBV5-1
cdr3_nt: TGCGCCAGCAGCTTGGGGGCAGGACCGCAGGGGGAGCAGTACTTC; cdr3_aa: CASSLGAGPQGEQYF; clone_size: NA; j_call: TRBJ2-7; d_call: NA; v_call: TRBV5-1
cdr3_nt: TGTGCCAGCAGCCATACGATAACGAGGATGGGCTATGGCTACACCTTC; cdr3_aa: CASSHTITRMGYGYTF; clone_size: NA; j_call: TRBJ1-2; d_call: NA; v_call: TRBV5-5
cdr3_nt: TGTGCCACCCGAGACAGGTATCTTAGCACTGAAGCTTTCTTT; cdr3_aa: CATRDRYLSTEAFF; clone_size: NA; j_call: TRBJ1-1; d_call: NA; v_call: TRBV2
cdr3_nt: TGTGCCAGCAGCGGTACAGGAACCTCACCCCTCCACTTT; cdr3_aa: CASSGTGTSPLHF; clone_size: NA; j_call: TRBJ1-6; d_call: NA; v_call: TRBV3-1/TRBV3-2
cdr3_nt: TGTGCCAGCAGCCAGACTAGCGGGAGTATCTACGAGCAGTACTTC; cdr3_aa: CASSQTSGSIYEQYF; clone_size: NA; j_call: TRBJ2-7; d_call: TRBD2; v_call: TRBV7-9
cdr3_nt: TGTGCCAGCAGCTCGGGATCGAACACTGAAGCTTTCTTT; cdr3_aa: CASSSGSNTEAFF; clone_size: once; j_call: TRBJ1-1; d_call: NA; v_call: TRBV7-3
cdr3_nt: TGTGCCAGCTCACCGCGGGATAATCAGCCCCAGCATTTT; cdr3_aa: CASSPRDNQPQHF; clone_size: NA; j_call: TRBJ1-5; d_call: NA; v_call: TRBV18
cdr3_nt: TGTGCCACGGATAGCGGGTCCTCCAATGAGCAGTTCTTC; cdr3_aa: CATDSGSSNEQFF; clone_size: NA; j_call: TRBJ2-1; d_call: TRBD2; v_call: TRBV12-3/TRBV12-4
cdr3_nt: TGTGCCAGCAGCGCCGACAGGGACTACGAGCAGTACTTC; cdr3_aa: CASSADRDYEQYF; clone_size: once; j_call: TRBJ2-7; d_call: TRBD1; v_call: TRBV5-4
cdr3_nt: TGTGCCAGCAGCTCGAAGGGGTCCGAGACCCAGTACTTC; cdr3_aa: CASSSKGSETQYF; clone_size: once; j_call: TRBJ2-5; d_call: NA; v_call: TRBV5-7
cdr3_nt: TGTGCCATCAGTGAGTCGGGCCAGGGACAGCCCCAGCATTTT; cdr3_aa: CAISESGQGQPQHF; clone_size: NA; j_call: TRBJ1-5; d_call: NA; v_call: TRBV10-3
cdr3_nt: TGTGCCAGCAGCCAAATTACGAGCGGGAGGGCCGGTGAGCAGTTCTTC; cdr3_aa: CASSQITSGRAGEQFF; clone_size: NA; j_call: TRBJ2-1; d_call: TRBD2; v_call: TRBV3-1/TRBV3-2
cdr3_nt: TGTGCCACCACCGGGACAGGGGGGTCTGAAGCTTTCTTT; cdr3_aa: CATTGTGGSEAFF; clone_size: once; j_call: TRBJ1-1; d_call: TRBD1; v_call: TRBV19
cdr3_nt: TGTGCCAGCAGCTCAGGACAGGTGGGTCAGCCCCAGCATTTT; cdr3_aa: CASSSGQVGQPQHF; clone_size: NA; j_call: TRBJ1-5; d_call: TRBD1; v_call: TRBV7-2
cdr3_nt: TGTGCCAGCAGCCAGGCAGGGGGCGGGTATGGCTACACCTTC; cdr3_aa: CASSQAGGGYGYTF; clone_size: NA; j_call: TRBJ1-2; d_call: TRBD1; v_call: TRBV4-2
cdr3_nt: TGTGCCAGCAGGCCGACAGGGGGGGGCGAGCAGTACTTC; cdr3_aa: CASRPTGGGEQYF; clone_size: NA; j_call: TRBJ2-7; d_call: TRBD1; v_call: TRBV6-5
cdr3_nt: TGTGCCAGCAGCCCCCCATCGGCTGAAGCTTTCTTT; cdr3_aa: CASSPPSAEAFF; clone_size: NA; j_call: TRBJ1-1; d_call: NA; v_call: TRBV14
cdr3_nt: TGTGCCAGCAGTTACTCAGCGGGAAGGAGTCATCAGCCCCAGCATTTT; cdr3_aa: CASSYSAGRSHQPQHF; clone_size: NA; j_call: TRBJ1-5; d_call: NA; v_call: TRBV6-5
cdr3_nt: TGTGCCAGCAGTCCGGGACAGATATTCTATGGCTACACCTTC; cdr3_aa: CASSPGQIFYGYTF; clone_size: NA; j_call: TRBJ1-2; d_call: TRBD1; v_call: TRBV28
cdr3_nt: TGCGCCAGCAGCTTGGCCGGGGGACCTGAAGCTTTCTTT; cdr3_aa: CASSLAGGPEAFF; clone_size: NA; j_call: TRBJ1-1; d_call: NA; v_call: TRBV5-1
cdr3_nt: TGTGCCAGCAGCCCCCGACAGGGGATTAATGAAAAACTGTTTTTT; cdr3_aa: CASSPRQGINEKLFF; clone_size: NA; j_call: TRBJ1-4; d_call: TRBD1; v_call: TRBV9
cdr3_nt: TGTGCCAGCAGCCCCCGACCGACTAGCTGGCGCAAAGAGACCCAGTACTTC; cdr3_aa: CASSPRPTSWRKETQYF; clone_size: NA; j_call: TRBJ2-5; d_call: TRBD2; v_call: TRBV5-6
cdr3_nt: TGCGCCAGCAGCCGGGGCTCTACGCAGTATTTT; cdr3_aa: CASSRGSTQYF; clone_size: NA; j_call: TRBJ2-3; d_call: NA; v_call: TRBV4-1
cdr3_nt: TGTGCCAGCAGTGAATTCTCGGACAGGCAAGGCTACACCTTC; cdr3_aa: CASSEFSDRQGYTF; clone_size: NA; j_call: TRBJ1-2; d_call: TRBD1; v_call: TRBV2
cdr3_nt: TGCGCCAGCAGCTTGGGTGCGGGTGCCCTCGAGCAGTACTTC; cdr3_aa: CASSLGAGALEQYF; clone_size: few; j_call: TRBJ2-7; d_call: NA; v_call: TRBV5-1
cdr3_nt: TGTGCCAGCAGCTTGGGGGGCCCGGATGGCTACACCTTC; cdr3_aa: CASSLGGPDGYTF; clone_size: NA; j_call: TRBJ1-2; d_call: NA; v_call: TRBV5-4
cdr3_nt: TGTGCCAGCAGGCCAGAGGCCGGTTCACCCCTCCACTTT; cdr3_aa: CASRPEAGSPLHF; clone_size: NA; j_call: TRBJ1-6; d_call: NA; v_call: TRBV2
cdr3_nt: TGTGCCAGCACCATAGCGGGAGATCCCTACAATGAGCAGTTCTTC; cdr3_aa: CASTIAGDPYNEQFF; clone_size: NA; j_call: TRBJ2-1; d_call: TRBD2; v_call: TRBV6-5
cdr3_nt: TGTGCCAGCAGTAGGGCAGGGGGCCTTGAAAAACTGTTTTTT; cdr3_aa: CASSRAGGLEKLFF; clone_size: NA; j_call: TRBJ1-4; d_call: TRBD1; v_call: TRBV28